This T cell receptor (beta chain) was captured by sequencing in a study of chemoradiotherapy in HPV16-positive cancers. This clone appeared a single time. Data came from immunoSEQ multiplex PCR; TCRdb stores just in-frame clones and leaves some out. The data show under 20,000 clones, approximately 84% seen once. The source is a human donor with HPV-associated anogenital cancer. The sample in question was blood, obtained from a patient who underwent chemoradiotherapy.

CDR3 loop: CASSIQRNEQFF. In DNA, the CDR3 is TGTGCCAGTAGTATTCAAAGGAATGAGCAGTTCTTC. The chain uses TRBV19 and TRBJ2-1; D uncertain. The V gene's germline CDR1 is LNHDA and CDR2 SQIVND (reference sequence). V shed 3 bases and J shed 7 bases, with 7 bases lying between them. The CDR3 runs 12 residues.